These 25 T cell receptor beta chains were all obtained from the same sample, sequenced in a study of CD8 T cells in ankylosing spondylitis. TCRdb ran MiXCR on the 5' RACE reads and lists one entry per CDR3 protein. The sample lists about 340,000 distinct CDR3 sequences; about 20% were seen once. Sequenced: blood, either unsorted or a sorted T cell fraction (not recorded which). These receptors were obtained from a male donor with ankylosing spondylitis or in good health (not recorded which).

This clonotype was found a few times. The chain links TRBV6-5 to TRBJ2-1, with 8 bases matching TRBD1. The germline CDR1 and CDR2 sequences are MNHEY and SVGAGI. The V segment lost 0 bases and the J segment 0 bases; nucleotides outside the gene matches: 7. CDR3 length: 18 residues. The CDR3 sequence is CASSYSPGTGFSYNEQFF. CDR3 nucleotides: TGTGCCAGCAGTTACTCTCCCGGGACAGGTTTCTCCTACAATGAGCAGTTCTTC.

This sequence joins TRBV24-1 and TRBJ2-5, with D perhaps matching TRBD2 (6 bases). The CDR3 runs 16 residues. With 2 bases removed from V and 1 base from J, the gap between germline ends came to 13 bases. Germline CDR1 is KGHDR and CDR2 is SFDVKD. CDR3 DNA: TGTGCCACCAGTGATTGGGCTTCCGGGGGCCAAGAGACCCAGTACTTC. Translated, it gives CATSDWASGGQETQYF.

The rearrangement joins TRBV11-1 to TRBJ2-7, with D hard to call. The CDR3 is made up of 15 amino acids. CDR1 is SGHAT, CDR2 FQDESV, per germline (reference sequence). V lost 5 bases to trimming and J lost 0 bases, with 14 bases between them. DNA for the CDR3: TGTGCCAGCAGCCCACTCAAGATAAGCTCCTACGAGCAGTACTTC. This encodes CASSPLKISSYEQYF.

The chain links TRBV12-3 or TRBV12-4 to TRBJ2-5; 7 bases fit TRBD1. Trimming at V came to 3 bases and at J to 2 bases, leaving 6 bases not matched to a gene. The CDR3 consists of 15 residues. The CDR3 region is CASSFSGQAQETQYF. In DNA, the CDR3 is TGTGCCAGCAGTTTTTCTGGACAGGCACAAGAGACCCAGTACTTC.

The CDR3 here is CASSWLDGDYNEQFF. The CDR3 DNA sequence: TGCGCCAGCAGCTGGCTAGATGGGGACTACAATGAGCAGTTCTTC. This chain uses TRBV5-1 with TRBJ2-1; D is unclear. The V gene's germline CDR1 is SGHRS and CDR2 YFSETQ. The CDR3 is 15 residues long. V was trimmed by 3 bases and J by 3 bases, leaving 13 bases between them.

This clonotype occurred a few times. This chain links TRBV29-1 with TRBJ2-4; no firm D call. CDR3 length: 14 amino acids. Germline lookup yields CDR1 SQVTM and CDR2 ANQGSEA. V lost 4 bases, J lost 7 bases, and 17 bases lay in between. The CDR3 nucleotides read TGCAGCGTTGTTCTCGGTGAGAGAGTGAACATTCAGTACTTC. Encoded protein: CSVVLGERVNIQYF.

CDR3 amino acids: CASKQNTEAFF. CDR3 sequence (DNA): TGTGCCAGCAAGCAAAACACTGAAGCTTTCTTT. This chain joins TRBV12-3 or TRBV12-4 and TRBJ1-1, with D unclear. The V end was cut by 7 bases, the J end by 2 bases, with 5 bases between. This CDR3 has 11 residues.

This clonotype was counted between two and nine times. The chain joins TRBV29-1 to TRBJ1-2, with TRBD1 matching over 7 bases. After removal of 6 bases from V and 4 bases from J, the junction contained 5 bases not matched to a gene. This CDR3 is 12 amino acids long. Germline V gene lookup returns CDR1 SQVTM and CDR2 ANQGSEA. CDR3 in amino acids: CSVDTGVYGYTF. DNA for the CDR3: TGCAGCGTGGACACAGGGGTCTATGGCTACACCTTC.

This clonotype was detected only a few times. The chain links TRBV5-1 to TRBJ2-4, with D unclear. This CDR3 has 13 amino acids. V shed 4 bases and J shed 9 bases, with 14 bases lying between them. CDR1 and CDR2 from the germline V gene are SGHRS and YFSETQ. CDR3 nucleotide sequence: TGCGCCAGCAGCCCCGGCGGAGTCCCCATTCAGTACTTC. Translating gives CASSPGGVPIQYF.

The chain links TRBV2 to TRBJ2-7; 8 nucleotides match TRBD2. The CDR3 runs to 14 residues. Germline loops: CDR1 SNHLY, CDR2 FYNNEI. V shed 9 bases, J shed 6 bases, and the junction held 13 bases outside the gene matches. CDR3 residues: CARTVDPGGGEQYF. The CDR3 DNA follows: TGTGCCAGGACCGTTGACCCGGGGGGGGGCGAGCAGTACTTC.

V is TRBV7-6 and J is TRBJ2-7; perhaps TRBD2 as D (6 bases). Looked up from germline, CDR1 is SGHVS and CDR2 is FNYEAQ. The CDR3 spans 14 residues. V was cut by 6 bases and J by 2 bases, with 14 bases left in between. This CDR3 reads CASSYAGGPYEQYF. The DNA of the CDR3 is TGTGCCAGCAGTTACGCCGGGGGTCCCTACGAGCAGTACTTC.

This clonotype was recorded a few times. The chain joins TRBV15 to TRBJ2-3, with 7 bases aligning to TRBD1. J lost 2 bases, V lost 3 bases, and 11 bases had no gene match. Germline CDR1 LNHNV, CDR2 YYDKDF (reference sequence). CDR3 length: 17 residues. As DNA, the CDR3 is TGTGCCACCAGCAGCCTCGTGCAGGGACAGAACACAGATACGCAGTATTTT. Amino acid sequence: CATSSLVQGQNTDTQYF. Looking up the rest from reference TRBV15 and TRBJ2-3 gives the full variable domain: DAMVIQNPRYQVTQFGKPVTLSCSQTLNHNVMYWYQQKSSQAPKLLFHYYDKDFNNEADTPDNFQSRRPNTSFCFLDIRSPGLGDTAMYLCATSSLVQGQNTDTQYFGPGTRLTVL.

This clonotype showed up just a few times. The rearrangement links TRBV27 to TRBJ2-7; 9 nucleotides align to TRBD1. Germline V gene sequence: CDR1 MNHEY, CDR2 SMNVEV (reference sequence). The length of the CDR3 is 14 residues. J gave up 1 base and V 7 bases, and 5 bases lay outside the gene matches. CDR3 amino acids: CASKWGQGSYEQYF. The DNA of the CDR3 is TGTGCCAGCAAATGGGGACAGGGTTCCTACGAGCAGTACTTC.

The table lists this clonotype with many counts. A junction boundary mismatches the germline segment, possibly from a read error. The rearrangement uses TRBV5-6 and TRBJ2-5, with D unclear. The CDR3 extends over 12 amino acids. Germline CDR1 SGHDT, CDR2 YYEEEE. This CDR3 is CASSLDQETQYF. CDR3 nucleotide sequence: TGCGCCAGCAGCTTGGACCAAGAGACCCAGTACTTC.

This clonotype was seen a single time. Here the CDR3 reads CASSSGLAGGRQYF. CDR3 bases: TGTGCCAGCAGCTCGGGACTAGCGGGGGGGCGGCAGTATTTT. The V and J genes are TRBV7-3 and TRBJ2-3, with 16 bases aligning to TRBD2. Germline-derived CDR1 and CDR2 are SGHTA and FQGTGA. The CDR3 has 14 amino acids. V lost 4 bases to trimming and J lost 11 bases; unmatched junction nucleotides: 3.

The chain links TRBV28 to TRBJ2-7; possible D gene TRBD1, 6 bases. The germline V gene encodes CDR1 MDHEN and CDR2 SYDVKM. The CDR3 length is 13 residues. Trimming shortened V by 3 bases and J by 3 bases, and 9 bases separated the two germline ends. CDR3 amino acids: CASSFEQGYEQYF. The CDR3, as DNA: TGTGCCAGCAGTTTCGAACAGGGCTACGAGCAGTACTTC. The full variable domain, completed using reference TRBV28 and TRBJ2-7, is DVKVTQSSRYLVKRTGEKVFLECVQDMDHENMFWYRQDPGLGLRLIYFSYDVKMKEKGDIPEGYSVSREKKERFSLILESASTNQTSMYLCASSFEQGYEQYFGPGTRLTVT.

This clonotype occurred a few times. This chain joins TRBV29-1 and TRBJ1-1; D is possibly TRBD1 (6 bases). The CDR3 extends over 12 amino acids. Germline V gene lookup returns CDR1 SQVTM and CDR2 ANQGSEA. V lost 7 bases, J lost 5 bases, and 14 bases lay in between. This CDR3 is CSAGGIATEAFF. The CDR3 DNA reads TGCAGCGCCGGGGGCATTGCAACTGAAGCTTTCTTT.

V and J are TRBV6-1 and TRBJ2-3, with 12 positions matching TRBD2. CDR3 size: 16 residues. Trimming took 5 bases from V and 1 from J; bases not matched to a gene: 4. Germline CDR1 MNHNS, CDR2 SASEGT. The CDR3 DNA reads TGTGCCAGCAGTCTAGCGGGGGGGCTTGGCACAGATACGCAGTATTTT. It specifies CASSLAGGLGTDTQYF.

This clonotype was recorded a few times. The rearrangement joins TRBV5-1 to TRBJ1-2; the D gene is possibly TRBD1 (6 bases). The CDR3 consists of 14 residues. Germline CDR1 SGHRS, CDR2 YFSETQ. V dropped 3 bases and J dropped 8 bases, with 17 bases sitting between them. The CDR3 sequence: CASSSSQGPSGYTF. CDR3 nucleotide sequence: TGCGCCAGCAGCTCCTCACAGGGTCCTTCGGGCTACACCTTC.

This clonotype was seen only once. V usage is TRBV4-1 and J usage is TRBJ2-2; 12 bases fit TRBD2. The ends lost 1 base at V and 2 bases at J; junction bases unmatched: 2. Germline V lookup: CDR1 MGHRA, CDR2 YSYEKL. This CDR3 is 17 amino acids long. CDR3 coding DNA: TGCGCCAGCAGCCAAGGACTAGCGGGGGCTAACACCGGGGAGCTGTTTTTT. Protein product: CASSQGLAGANTGELFF.

This clonotype was counted many times. CDR3 sequence reads: CASSLYSRGPDTQYF. CDR3 coding DNA: TGCGCCAGCAGCTTGTATTCGAGGGGGCCTGATACGCAGTATTTT. The gene calls are TRBV5-1 and TRBJ2-3; 7 nucleotides line up with TRBD1. This CDR3 has 15 residues. From germline, CDR1 is SGHRS and CDR2 YFSETQ. Trimming took 1 base from V and 6 from J; bases not matched to a gene: 8.

This clonotype was seen at least ten times. CDR3 DNA: TGTGCCAGCAGTGAAATGGGATACGGCGCGAATCAGCCCCAGCATTTT. Protein sequence: CASSEMGYGANQPQHF. The V gene is TRBV2, the J gene TRBJ1-5; D is undetermined. This CDR3 contains 16 residues. The ends were cut back, 2 bases at V and 4 bases at J, with 15 bases in the middle. Germline-derived CDR1 and CDR2 are SNHLY and FYNNEI. Full variable domain (rest looked up from reference TRBV2 and TRBJ1-5): EPEVTQTPSHQVTQMGQEVILRCVPISNHLYFYWYRQILGQKVEFLVSFYNNEISEKSEIFDDQFSVERPDGSNFTLKIRSTKLEDSAMYFCASSEMGYGANQPQHFGDGTRLSIL.

The chain is built from TRBV7-9 and TRBJ2-1; TRBD2 matches 12 bases. J lost 8 bases, V lost 3 bases, and 8 bases had no gene match. Germline assignment: CDR1 SEHNR and CDR2 FQNEAQ (reference sequence). This CDR3 region has 16 residues. The CDR3 nucleotides read TGTGCCAGCAGCTTCAACCTAGCGGGGGGGCTTTATGAGCAGTTCTTC. This encodes CASSFNLAGGLYEQFF.

This clonotype was seen once. CDR3 bases: TGTGCCAGCAGTTACTCGATAGGAAAAGAGACCCAGTACTTC. It translates to CASSYSIGKETQYF. This rearrangement joins TRBV6-5 to TRBJ2-5; the D is unclear. The germline gives CDR1 MNHEY, CDR2 SVGAGI. The CDR3 is made up of 14 amino acids. Trimming took off 0 bases at V and 3 bases at J, with 8 bases between the two ends.

The table lists this clonotype with a few counts. The junction and the germline gene differ at one end; a read error may be behind it. The V gene is TRBV6-2 or TRBV6-3, the J gene TRBJ1-2, with D unclear. CDR1 is MNHEY, CDR2 SVGEGT, per germline. The CDR3 totals 11 residues. CDR3 in amino acids: CASTSVYGHTF. CDR3 sequence (DNA): TGTGCCAGCACATCAGTCTATGGCCACACCTTC.